The 8 T cell receptor beta chains below were found in one sample sequenced in a study of T cell changes during pregnancy in multiple sclerosis. Some clones are missing from TCRdb's copy, which holds only in-frame ones; the method was immunoSEQ multiplex PCR. This table holds some 80,000 clones, roughly nine tenths found once. The sample in question was peripheral blood, obtained in the first trimester of pregnancy. These receptors came from a female donor with multiple sclerosis, enrolled in a pregnancy study.

V usage is TRBV6-1 and J usage is TRBJ1-2; TRBD1 matches at 7 bases. Germline-derived CDR1 and CDR2 are MNHNS and SASEGT. This CDR3 spans 13 amino acids. J gave up 6 bases and V 7 bases, and 8 bases lay outside the gene matches. DNA for the CDR3: TGTGCCAGCATCCGAGACAGGGTGGATGGCTACACCTTC. It specifies CASIRDRVDGYTF.

V is TRBV19 and J is TRBJ2-1; 8 positions match TRBD2. Germline CDR1 LNHDA, CDR2 SQIVND (reference sequence). The trim removed 1 base at V and 8 bases at J, leaving 7 bases unmatched. The CDR3 consists of 15 residues. The CDR3 reads CASSIGGGRQDEQFF. The CDR3 DNA follows: TGTGCCAGTAGTATAGGGGGCGGGAGGCAGGATGAGCAGTTCTTC.

The V call is TRBV6-6, the J call TRBJ1-2, with D hard to call. The CDR3 totals 14 residues. Trimming took 4 bases from V and 2 from J, leaving 11 bases between them. Germline V gene lookup returns CDR1 MNHNY and CDR2 SVGAGI (reference sequence). CDR3 region: CASSSYQENYGYTF. Here the CDR3 DNA reads TGTGCCAGCAGTTCTTACCAGGAAAACTATGGCTACACCTTC.

The genes are TRBV27 and TRBJ1-4; D unclear. Germline values: CDR1 MNHEY, CDR2 SMNVEV (reference sequence). Trimming removed 2 bases at V and 3 bases at J, with 4 bases between. CDR3 size: 13 residues. CDR3 residues: CASSLIANEKLFF. In nucleotides, the CDR3 is TGTGCCAGCAGTTTAATAGCTAATGAAAAACTGTTTTTT.

The chain uses TRBV10-3 and TRBJ2-4, with D possibly TRBD2 on 6 matching bases. Trimming took off 0 bases at V and 7 bases at J, with 10 bases between the two ends. Germline CDR1 and CDR2: ENHRY and SYGVKD. The CDR3 is 14 residues long. The DNA of the CDR3 is TGTGCCATCAGTGAGTCGTCCGGAGGGAACATTCAGTACTTC. As protein: CAISESSGGNIQYF.

V usage is TRBV29-1 and J usage is TRBJ2-7, with 7 bases that match TRBD1. This CDR3 region has 15 residues. Trimming took 4 bases from V and 0 from J; bases not matched to a gene: 9. Germline V gives CDR1 SQVTM, CDR2 ANQGSEA. CDR3 region: CSVVFVGDSSYEQYF. CDR3 DNA sequence: TGCAGCGTTGTATTTGTGGGGGACAGCTCCTACGAGCAGTACTTC.

The chain links TRBV5-1 to TRBJ1-4; TRBD1 might be the D (5 bases). The CDR3 extends over 14 amino acids. Germline-derived CDR1 and CDR2 are SGHRS and YFSETQ. V gave up 2 bases and J gave up 5 bases, with 10 bases separating them. The CDR3 nucleotides read TGCGCCAGCAGCTTTTTGGGGGGGAATGAAAAACTGTTTTTT. Amino acid sequence: CASSFLGGNEKLFF.

The rearrangement joins TRBV28 to TRBJ1-1, with TRBD1 matching over 8 bases. CDR1 and CDR2 (germline): MDHEN, SYDVKM. V lost 4 bases, J lost 3 bases, and 4 bases stayed unmatched. This CDR3 region has 14 residues. The CDR3 nucleotides read TGTGCCAGCAGTTCTGGACAGGGCGACACTGAAGCTTTCTTT. This sequence encodes CASSSGQGDTEAFF.